One and the same sample provided the 18 T cell receptor beta chains below, sequenced in a study of blood T cell repertoires in COVID-19. This table comes from immunoSEQ multiplex PCR, and its TCRdb copy is limited to in-frame clones, with some not included. The data show approximately 250,000 clones, approximately 85% seen once. Specimen: peripheral blood. Source of these receptors: a man aged 45 to 65 with COVID-19, enrolled during active disease.

The chain has TRBV4-1 and TRBJ2-6; D gene uncertain. The germline CDR1 and CDR2 sequences are MGHRA and YSYEKL. The CDR3 covers 16 residues. The V gene lost 3 bases and the J gene lost 2 bases, with 11 bases spanning the gap. The CDR3 region is CASSQFSHPGANVLTF. The CDR3 region has the DNA TGCGCCAGCAGCCAGTTTAGTCACCCTGGGGCCAACGTCCTGACTTTC.

This chain connects TRBV30 to TRBJ1-5, with D uncertain. Trimming took off 2 bases at V and 11 bases at J, with 13 bases between the two ends. Germline CDR1 is GTSNPN and CDR2 is SVGIG (reference sequence). The CDR3 totals 12 residues. The CDR3 nucleotides read TGTGCCTGGAGTAGCGCCCTTGGAGCCCAGCATTTT. Translated: CAWSSALGAQHF.

V gene TRBV19 combines with J gene TRBJ2-1, with D tentatively TRBD1 (5 bases). Germline values: CDR1 LNHDA, CDR2 SQIVND (reference sequence). This CDR3 has 13 amino acids. Between the trimmed V and J ends, which lost 5 bases and 4 bases, there was a span of 9 bases. CDR3 residues: CASSPGQYNEQFF. The DNA of the CDR3 is TGTGCCAGTAGTCCAGGGCAATACAATGAGCAGTTCTTC.

The chain recombines TRBV5-1 with TRBJ2-3, with a possible D match to TRBD2 (6 bases). Germline V gene sequence: CDR1 SGHRS, CDR2 YFSETQ. Trimming shortened V by 7 bases and J by 0 bases, and 12 bases separated the two germline ends. This CDR3 region has 14 residues. DNA for the CDR3: TGCGCCAGCGGGCGGGGCGCCAGCACAGATACGCAGTATTTT. It specifies CASGRGASTDTQYF.

The chain recombines TRBV4-1 with TRBJ2-1, with 7 bases identical to TRBD2. Germline V gene lookup returns CDR1 MGHRA and CDR2 YSYEKL. V lost 2 bases, J lost 0 bases, and 7 bases stayed unmatched. This CDR3 contains 17 residues. The CDR3 protein is CASSQPWGGSSYNEQFF. The DNA for the CDR3 is TGCGCCAGCAGCCAACCCTGGGGGGGGAGCTCCTACAATGAGCAGTTCTTC.

The V gene is TRBV18, the J gene TRBJ2-3; 10 bases align to TRBD1. V lost 3 bases, J lost 4 bases, and 7 bases stayed unmatched. The CDR3 totals 16 residues. Germline V CDR1 and CDR2: KGHSH, LQKENI. The CDR3 sequence is CASSPIGTGVSDTQYF. CDR3 bases: TGTGCCAGCTCACCGATCGGGACAGGGGTCTCAGATACGCAGTATTTT. The complete variable domain, with remaining parts taken from reference TRBV18 and TRBJ2-3, reads NAGVMQNPRHLVRRRGQEARLRCSPMKGHSHVYWYRQLPEEGLKFMVYLQKENIIDESGMPKERFSAEFPKEGPSILRIQQVVRGDSAAYFCASSPIGTGVSDTQYFGPGTRLTVL.

This clone has just a few counts. This rearrangement joins TRBV7-9 to TRBJ1-5; D is unresolved. The V end lost 5 bases, the J end lost 3 bases, and 23 bases lay between the germline ends. The CDR3 has 18 residues. Per germline, CDR1 SEHNR and CDR2 FQNEAQ (reference sequence). The DNA for the CDR3 is TGTGCCAGCAGCCAATGGACCGGGTCGGGGATGTTCAATCAGCCCCAGCATTTT. Translating it yields CASSQWTGSGMFNQPQHF.

The chain combines TRBV18 with TRBJ2-7, with TRBD2 matching over 12 bases. Trimming removed 2 bases from V and 10 bases from J; junction bases left unmatched: 18. The germline V gene encodes CDR1 KGHSH and CDR2 LQKENI. The CDR3 runs 18 residues. The CDR3 sequence: CASSPAVPEVLTSGGQYF. In DNA, the CDR3 is TGTGCCAGCTCACCAGCGGTCCCCGAGGTGTTGACTAGCGGGGGTCAGTACTTC.

This clone has just a few counts. The chain combines TRBV9 with TRBJ1-1, with 7 positions matching TRBD1. The germline V gene encodes CDR1 SGDLS and CDR2 YYNGEE. Germline trimming cut 2 bases from V and 1 base from J; bases unmatched to any gene: 2. The CDR3 contains 14 residues. This chain's CDR3 is CASSVGTANTEAFF. CDR3 nucleotides: TGTGCCAGCAGCGTCGGGACAGCGAACACTGAAGCTTTCTTT. Looking up the rest from reference TRBV9 and TRBJ1-1 gives the full variable domain: DSGVTQTPKHLITATGQRVTLRCSPRSGDLSVYWYQQSLDQGLQFLIQYYNGEERAKGNILERFSAQQFPDLHSELNLSSLELGDSALYFCASSVGTANTEAFFGQGTRLTVV.

This rearrangement joins TRBV5-4 to TRBJ2-5; 14 positions agree with TRBD2. Unmatched junction bases numbered 6, after V lost 3 bases and J lost 5 bases. The length of the CDR3 is 16 residues. Germline loops: CDR1 SGHNT, CDR2 YYREEE (reference sequence). The CDR3 DNA sequence: TGTGCCAGCAGCTCAAGACTAGCGGGGGGGCTGGAGACCCAGTACTTC. Translating it yields CASSSRLAGGLETQYF.

In DNA form, the CDR3 reads TGTGCCAGCAGCTTGGTACGGAGCTCCTACGAGCAGTACTTC. This codes for CASSLVRSSYEQYF. The chain has TRBV5-5 and TRBJ2-7; D ambiguous. With 0 bases removed from V and 0 bases from J, the gap between germline ends came to 7 bases. The germline V gene encodes CDR1 SGHKS and CDR2 YYEKEE (reference sequence). The CDR3 runs 14 residues.

The chain employs TRBV27 and TRBJ2-7; no definite D call. The CDR3 contains 13 residues. V was clipped by 2 bases and J by 3 bases, with 8 bases between them. Looked up from germline, CDR1 is MNHEY and CDR2 is SMNVEV (reference sequence). This CDR3 is CASSLGANYEQYF. The CDR3, as DNA: TGTGCCAGCAGTTTAGGAGCCAACTACGAGCAGTACTTC.

This sequence joins TRBV7-2 and TRBJ1-6; 9 bases align to TRBD1. CDR1 is SGHTA and CDR2 is FQGNSA in the germline V gene. This CDR3 is 17 amino acids long. V was pared by 6 bases and J by 9 bases, with 15 bases of the junction left unmatched. In DNA form, the CDR3 reads TGTGCCAGCAGACCCGCGAAGTCGGGACAGGGAGGTTCACCCCTCCACTTT. Translating gives CASRPAKSGQGGSPLHF.

V is TRBV29-1 and J is TRBJ2-1; TRBD2 matches at 8 bases. This CDR3 has 14 amino acids. The V gene's germline CDR1 is SQVTM and CDR2 ANQGSEA. V dropped 1 base and J dropped 4; count of bases not matched to a gene: 3. CDR3 coding DNA: TGCAGCGTTGAAGTCCGGGGGGGTTACAATGAGCAGTTCTTC. Translated, it gives CSVEVRGGYNEQFF.

The V call is TRBV27, the J call TRBJ1-6, with TRBD1 matching over 8 bases. The V gene's germline CDR1 is MNHEY and CDR2 SMNVEV (reference sequence). The CDR3 is 16 amino acids. After removal of 5 bases from V and 4 bases from J, the junction contained 7 bases not matched to a gene. The CDR3 nucleotides are TGTGCCAGCAGTCAAATCAGGGGGCCATATAATTCACCCCTCCACTTT. It yields the protein CASSQIRGPYNSPLHF.

V usage is TRBV2 and J usage is TRBJ2-1; D is ambiguous. Trimming took 2 bases from V and 6 from J, leaving 5 bases between them. The CDR3 consists of 12 residues. Looked up from germline, CDR1 is SNHLY and CDR2 is FYNNEI. The CDR3 spells CASSESINEQFF. As DNA, the CDR3 is TGTGCCAGCAGTGAAAGCATCAATGAGCAGTTCTTC. Complete variable domain (other parts from reference TRBV2 and TRBJ2-1): EPEVTQTPSHQVTQMGQEVILRCVPISNHLYFYWYRQILGQKVEFLVSFYNNEISEKSEIFDDQFSVERPDGSNFTLKIRSTKLEDSAMYFCASSESINEQFFGPGTRLTVL.

The V and J genes are TRBV6-5 and TRBJ1-2, with 9 bases lining up with TRBD1. Germline V gene lookup returns CDR1 MNHEY and CDR2 SVGAGI. The CDR3 covers 13 residues. After removal of 6 bases from V and 4 bases from J, the junction contained 3 bases not matched to a gene. CDR3 region: CASSDRGGYGYTF. The CDR3 DNA sequence: TGTGCCAGCAGCGACAGGGGGGGCTATGGCTACACCTTC.

This clone was counted at least ten times. The gene calls are TRBV28 and TRBJ1-2; TRBD1 matches at 7 bases. J was trimmed by 3 bases and V by 5 bases; bases with no gene match: 6. The germline gives CDR1 MDHEN, CDR2 SYDVKM. The CDR3 contains 14 residues. The CDR3 bases are TGTGCCAGCAGTGCTCCCGGGACAGACTATGGCTACACCTTC. Translating it yields CASSAPGTDYGYTF.